These 20 T cell receptor beta chains were all obtained from the same sample, sequenced in a study of blood T cell repertoires in COVID-19. The protocol was immunoSEQ multiplex PCR, while the TCRdb copy is restricted to in-frame clones and leaves out a portion. Counted here are approximately 90,000 clones, around 85% occurring once; the ten biggest clones make up roughly an eighth. Material: peripheral blood. These receptors came from a human donor in a cohort sampled during active COVID-19.

This clone was counted between two and nine times. V usage is TRBV5-4 and J usage is TRBJ2-2, with 13 bases lining up with TRBD2. This CDR3 region has 15 residues. Germline CDR1 and CDR2: SGHNT and YYREEE (reference sequence). The V gene end was trimmed by 4 bases and the J gene end by 7 bases; junction bases not matched to a gene: 4. CDR3 DNA sequence: TGTGCCAGCAGCGGGACTAGCGGGACGTTCGGGGAGCTGTTTTTT. It encodes CASSGTSGTFGELFF.

This chain connects TRBV6-2 or TRBV6-3 to TRBJ1-5; 9 bases line up with TRBD1. The germline V gene has CDR1 MNHEY and CDR2 SVGEGT. With V trimmed by 2 bases and J by 4 bases, 6 bases remained unmatched. The CDR3 is made up of 16 amino acids. The CDR3 bases are TGTGCCAGCAGTTACCCTTACAGGGGGCCTAATCAGCCCCAGCATTTT. Translation: CASSYPYRGPNQPQHF.

The V gene is TRBV5-1, the J gene TRBJ2-3, with D possibly TRBD2 on 5 matching bases. The CDR3 has 14 amino acids. CDR1 and CDR2 (germline): SGHRS, YFSETQ. The V end lost 6 bases, the J end lost 2 bases, and 13 bases lay between the germline ends. The CDR3 reads CASTRDRPTDTQYF. The CDR3 DNA is TGCGCCAGCACCCGGGATCGACCCACAGATACGCAGTATTTT.

The chain couples TRBV7-9 to TRBJ1-5; the match to TRBD1 covers 7 bases. The CDR3 extends over 14 amino acids. V lost 5 bases, J lost 6 bases, and 7 bases stayed unmatched. The V gene's germline CDR1 is SEHNR and CDR2 FQNEAQ (reference sequence). CDR3 sequence: CASSGNRGGQPQHF. For the CDR3, the DNA is TGTGCCAGCAGCGGCAACAGGGGAGGTCAGCCCCAGCATTTT.

V usage is TRBV6-5 and J usage is TRBJ1-4; D possibly corresponds to TRBD1 (5 bases). The germline V and J ends were trimmed by 0 bases and 0 bases, with 5 bases remaining between them. CDR3 length equals 15 residues. The V gene's germline CDR1 is MNHEY and CDR2 SVGAGI. The CDR3 sequence is CASSYSTATNEKLFF. CDR3 DNA sequence: TGTGCCAGCAGTTACTCGACAGCAACTAATGAAAAACTGTTTTTT.

V usage is TRBV6-5 and J usage is TRBJ1-6; a possible D gene is TRBD1 (5 bases). The CDR3 sequence is 12 residues long. Germline CDR1 is MNHEY and CDR2 is SVGAGI. Deletions cut 6 bases from V and 7 bases from J, with 7 bases between. The CDR3, as DNA: TGTGCCAGCAGGGACACGAATTCACCCCTCCACTTT. It codes for CASRDTNSPLHF.

The gene calls are TRBV4-3 and TRBJ2-1; 10 positions match TRBD2. With 1 base clipped from V and 4 bases from J, the junction kept 4 bases outside the gene matches. Germline V gives CDR1 LGHNA, CDR2 YSLEER. The CDR3 is made up of 16 amino acids. CDR3 protein: CASSQGLAGAYNEQFF. CDR3 bases: TGCGCCAGCAGCCAAGGGCTAGCGGGAGCGTACAATGAGCAGTTCTTC.

The rearrangement uses TRBV10-3 and TRBJ2-2; 7 positions match TRBD1. Germline V lookup: CDR1 ENHRY, CDR2 SYGVKD. This CDR3 contains 14 residues. Trimming cost V 7 bases and J 4 bases; bases outside gene matches: 6. The CDR3 DNA follows: TGTGCCATCAACGGGGCAGGGGGCACCGGGGAGCTGTTTTTT. Amino acids: CAINGAGGTGELFF.

Of note for this clone: One junction end disagrees with the germline gene, perhaps due to a read error. The rearrangement links TRBV7-7 to TRBJ2-1, with D perhaps matching TRBD1 (6 bases). Germline CDR1 and CDR2: SSHAT and FNYEAQ (reference sequence). CDR3 length: 14 amino acids. CDR3 nucleotides: TGTGCTAGCAGCTTAGCATTGGGGGCAGGAGAGCAGTTCTTC. Translated, it gives CASSLALGAGEQFF.

The V call is TRBV27, the J call TRBJ1-6; TRBD1 is a possible D gene (5 bases). The CDR3 is 14 amino acids. V shed 5 bases and J shed 9 bases, with 14 bases lying between them. Germline CDR1 and CDR2: MNHEY and SMNVEV (reference sequence). This CDR3 is CASSRQLGGSPLHF. The CDR3 DNA reads as TGTGCCAGCAGTCGACAGTTGGGCGGTTCACCCCTCCACTTT.

The V call is TRBV6-2 or TRBV6-3, the J call TRBJ2-1, with 11 bases that match TRBD2. V gave up 4 bases and J gave up 4 bases; unmatched junction bases: 0. Per germline, CDR1 MNHEY and CDR2 SVGEGT. The CDR3 loop spans 14 amino acids. The CDR3 coding sequence is TGTGCCAGCAGTTCTAGCGGGGGGTACAATGAGCAGTTCTTC. This sequence encodes CASSSSGGYNEQFF.

The chain has TRBV6-2 or TRBV6-3 and TRBJ2-5, with 8 bases matching TRBD1. The V and J ends lost 2 bases and 5 bases, in that order; junction bases with no gene match: 10. The germline V gene encodes CDR1 MNHEY and CDR2 SVGEGT. The CDR3 consists of 16 residues. Here the CDR3 reads CASSYPAGQGIETQYF. The CDR3 DNA reads as TGTGCCAGCAGTTACCCAGCCGGACAGGGTATCGAGACCCAGTACTTC.

The V and J genes are TRBV7-3 and TRBJ1-5, with 7 bases lining up with TRBD1. The ends lost 7 bases at V and 6 bases at J; junction bases unmatched: 6. Germline-derived CDR1 and CDR2 are SGHTA and FQGTGA. The CDR3 length is 13 residues. The CDR3 loop reads CASNDRARQPQHF. The CDR3 DNA follows: TGTGCCAGCAACGACAGGGCTCGTCAGCCCCAGCATTTT.

The genes are TRBV7-9 and TRBJ2-3; 7 bases agree with TRBD2. V gave up 1 base and J gave up 6 bases; unmatched junction bases: 7. The CDR3 contains 15 residues. Germline CDR1 reads SEHNR; CDR2 reads FQNEAQ (reference sequence). CDR3 in DNA: TGTGCCAGCAGCTTAGTTGCGGGAGTCGGGGATACGCAGTATTTT. Translating it yields CASSLVAGVGDTQYF.

V usage is TRBV5-6 and J usage is TRBJ2-1; 8 bases align to TRBD2. CDR3 size: 15 residues. In germline, CDR1 is SGHDT, CDR2 YYEEEE. V lost 3 bases to trimming and J lost 10 bases; unmatched junction nucleotides: 12. CDR3 amino acids: CASSWGDGLAREQFF. The CDR3 bases are TGTGCCAGCAGCTGGGGGGACGGACTAGCAAGGGAGCAGTTCTTC.

This chain joins TRBV14 and TRBJ1-2, with D possibly TRBD1 on 6 matching bases. The V gene lost 2 bases and the J gene lost 4 bases, with 20 bases spanning the gap. This CDR3 is built from 17 residues. Germline CDR1 reads SGHDN; CDR2 reads FVKESK. CDR3 region: CASSQTGRGARSYGYTF. The DNA of the CDR3 is TGTGCCAGCAGCCAAACCGGTCGGGGGGCACGGAGCTATGGCTACACCTTC.

This clone was seen a few times. J is TRBJ1-2 and V is TRBV7-3, with TRBD1 identical over 11 bases. Germline CDR1 reads SGHTA; CDR2 reads FQGTGA. V shed 5 bases, J shed 2 bases, and the junction held 4 bases outside the gene matches. CDR3 length: 15 amino acids. CDR3 sequence: CASSPRTGGNYGYTF. The DNA of the CDR3 is TGTGCCAGCAGCCCCCGGACAGGGGGCAACTATGGCTACACCTTC.

The rearrangement links TRBV7-6 to TRBJ2-3, with 9 bases fitting TRBD2. The V gene end was trimmed by 4 bases and the J gene end by 2 bases; junction bases not matched to a gene: 7. The CDR3 covers 16 residues. Per the germline V gene, CDR1 is SGHVS and CDR2 is FNYEAQ. The CDR3 DNA reads TGTGCCAGCAGCTCCAGAGCGGGGGGCATCACAGATACGCAGTATTTT. Translation: CASSSRAGGITDTQYF.

This clone was counted once. The gene calls are TRBV9 and TRBJ2-5, with 8 bases lining up with TRBD2. Per germline, CDR1 SGDLS and CDR2 YYNGEE. The junction had 8 bases not matched to a gene; V was cut back by 5 bases and J by 2 bases. The CDR3 spans 15 residues. The CDR3 DNA reads TGTGCCAGCAGTCGCGATAGCGGGATACAAGAGACCCAGTACTTC. This translates into CASSRDSGIQETQYF.

V and J are TRBV4-3 and TRBJ2-2; TRBD2 aligns across 7 bases. The CDR3 loop spans 15 amino acids. Germline V CDR1 and CDR2: LGHNA, YSLEER. Losses at the gene ends were 0 bases for V and 7 bases for J; bases not matched to a gene: 5. The CDR3 here is CASSQDIASGGELFF. In DNA, the CDR3 is TGCGCCAGCAGCCAAGATATCGCTAGCGGCGGGGAGCTGTTTTTT.